This T cell receptor (beta chain) was sequenced in a study of blood T cells in healthy people across ages. The second PCR ran roughly 6 to 11 cycles with a sample-barcoded 5' primer and J-beta primers. TCRdb itself ran the 5' RACE reads through MiXCR, one entry per CDR3 protein. The sample consists of 1.5 million to 2 million distinct CDR3 sequences, about 39% of them appearing once. This clonotype showed up just a few times. The CDR3 is 16 amino acids. J was trimmed by 10 bases and V by 1 base; bases with no gene match: 10. Germline CDR1 reads SEHNR; CDR2 reads FQNEAQ (reference sequence). The TCR originated in a human donor in good health. Sequenced input: blood. This chain links TRBV7-9 with TRBJ2-1; 10 nucleotides agree with TRBD1. The CDR3 sequence: CASSLGGQGRIWEQFF. CDR3 in DNA: TGTGCCAGCAGCTTAGGGGGACAGGGGCGGATTTGGGAGCAGTTCTTC.